One sample yielded the 16 T cell receptor beta chains listed below, sequenced in a study of CD8 T cells in ankylosing spondylitis. TCRdb re-analysed the 5' RACE reads in MiXCR, keeping a single row per CDR3 protein. Of 300,000 to 350,000 distinct CDR3 sequences listed, over 12% were seen once; the top ten hold 0.85% to 1.4%. What was sequenced was blood, either unsorted or a sorted T cell fraction (not recorded which). These TCRs come from a male donor with ankylosing spondylitis or in good health (not recorded which).

This clonotype was seen a handful of times. The chain carries TRBV12-3 or TRBV12-4 and TRBJ2-7; 8 bases are shared with TRBD2. Trimming removed 4 bases from V and 0 bases from J; junction bases left unmatched: 2. The CDR3 is 14 residues long. The CDR3 loop reads CASSSGGPSYEQYF. The CDR3 bases are TGTGCCAGCAGTTCGGGGGGGCCCTCCTACGAGCAGTACTTC.

The V gene is TRBV10-2, the J gene TRBJ2-2; 7 bases map to TRBD1. Germline loops: CDR1 WSHSY, CDR2 SAAADI. CDR3 length equals 13 residues. V lost 8 bases and J lost 6; bases outside the gene matches: 6. This chain's CDR3 is CASCGQAAGELFF. DNA for the CDR3: TGCGCCAGCTGCGGACAGGCGGCCGGGGAGCTGTTTTTT.

Turning to this clonotype: Since the CDR3 does not end with the conserved phenylalanine or tryptophan, this likely comes from a read error. The V and J genes are TRBV24-1 and TRBJ2-1; the match to TRBD2 covers 9 bases. With V trimmed by 2 bases and J by 7 bases, 5 bases remained unmatched. The CDR3 has 15 residues. Germline loops: CDR1 KGHDR, CDR2 SFDVKD. The CDR3, as DNA: TGTGCCACCAGTGATTCGGGACTAGCATGGAATGAGCAGTTCCTC. This sequence encodes CATSDSGLAWNEQFL.

V is TRBV11-2 and J is TRBJ1-2; tentatively, D is TRBD1 (5 bases). V was trimmed by 5 bases and J by 6 bases, leaving 16 bases between them. The CDR3 is made up of 14 amino acids. Germline-derived CDR1 and CDR2 are SGHAT and FQNNGV. The CDR3 loop is CASSPVRGFDGYTF. The CDR3 DNA reads as TGTGCCAGCAGCCCTGTACGGGGGTTCGATGGCTACACCTTC.

V gene TRBV3-1 combines with J gene TRBJ2-3; no reliable D call. CDR1 and CDR2 (germline): LGHDT, YNNKEL (reference sequence). The ends were cut back, 1 base at V and 3 bases at J, with 14 bases in the middle. This CDR3 is built from 16 residues. Here the CDR3 DNA reads TGTGCCAGCAGCCAAGGGTTGGGGTTTCGAACAGATACGCAGTATTTT. It translates to CASSQGLGFRTDTQYF.

V is TRBV20-1 and J is TRBJ2-1; 8 nucleotides match TRBD2. The CDR3 loop spans 19 amino acids. J gave up 0 bases and V 5 bases, and 18 bases lay outside the gene matches. In germline, CDR1 is DFQATT, CDR2 SNEGSKA (reference sequence). As DNA, the CDR3 is TGCAGTGCTGAAACCCTTATAGCGGGGCAAAGAAGCTCCTACAATGAGCAGTTCTTC. This encodes CSAETLIAGQRSSYNEQFF.

There are a few counts of this clonotype. This chain uses TRBV7-9 with TRBJ1-1, with TRBD1 matching 8 bases. After removal of 7 bases from V and 1 base from J, the junction contained 8 bases not matched to a gene. CDR1 SEHNR and CDR2 FQNEAQ come from the germline V gene (reference sequence). The CDR3 is 15 amino acids. The CDR3 loop reads CASMYRGFGNTEAFF. CDR3 sequence (DNA): TGTGCCAGCATGTACAGGGGGTTCGGGAACACTGAAGCTTTCTTT.

This clonotype came up a few times. The gene calls are TRBV12-3 or TRBV12-4 and TRBJ1-5, with 8 bases that match TRBD1. Germline trimming cut 6 bases from V and 6 bases from J; bases unmatched to any gene: 10. The CDR3 has 15 amino acids. In DNA, the CDR3 is TGTGCCAGCAGGCGAGAGACAGGGGATTTTCAGCCCCAGCATTTT. Protein: CASRRETGDFQPQHF.

The chain combines TRBV20-1 with TRBJ2-1; 9 nucleotides agree with TRBD2. Germline assignment: CDR1 DFQATT and CDR2 SNEGSKA (reference sequence). V lost 5 bases, J lost 2 bases, and 4 bases stayed unmatched. The CDR3 runs 14 residues. The CDR3 is CSAFLAGTYNEQFF. The CDR3 bases are TGCAGTGCTTTTCTAGCGGGAACCTACAATGAGCAGTTCTTC.

This clonotype was found many times. This sequence joins TRBV12-3 or TRBV12-4 and TRBJ1-4; D is unclear. V lost 6 bases and J 6 bases, leaving 14 bases between the germline ends. The CDR3 has 14 amino acids. The CDR3 reads CASSKWTADEKLFF. For the CDR3, the DNA is TGTGCCAGCAGCAAGTGGACTGCCGATGAAAAACTGTTTTTT.

The CDR3 bases are TGCGCCAGCAGCCCCCGGGCTAGAGATACGCAGTATTTT. It is translated as CASSPRARDTQYF. The chain combines TRBV5-1 with TRBJ2-3; no clear D gene. Trimming took 4 bases from V and 5 from J, leaving 11 bases between them. This CDR3 is 13 amino acids long. Germline lookup yields CDR1 SGHRS and CDR2 YFSETQ.

This sequence joins TRBV12-5 and TRBJ2-3, with TRBD1 identical over 10 bases. Germline V lookup: CDR1 LGHNT, CDR2 FRNRAP. Trimming cost V 5 bases and J 3 bases; bases outside gene matches: 5. This CDR3 region has 15 residues. CDR3 residues: CASGVGQGLTDTQYF. As DNA, the CDR3 is TGTGCTAGTGGTGTGGGACAGGGGCTAACAGATACGCAGTATTTT. The full variable domain, in which reference TRBV12-5 and TRBJ2-3 provide the parts outside the CDR3, is DARVTQTPRHKVTEMGQEVTMRCQPILGHNTVFWYRQTMMQGLELLAYFRNRAPLDDSGMPKDRFSAEMPDATLATLKIQPSEPRDSAVYFCASGVGQGLTDTQYFGPGTRLTVL.

This clonotype was picked up a small number of times. The chain uses TRBV6-1 and TRBJ2-5, with D possibly matching TRBD2 (5 bases). Germline lookup yields CDR1 MNHNS and CDR2 SASEGT. The ends were cut back, 6 bases at V and 1 base at J, with 12 bases in the middle. The CDR3 length is 14 residues. CDR3 in DNA: TGTGCCAGCAGCGCCGGGGTGCGCCAAGAGACCCAGTACTTC. This codes for CASSAGVRQETQYF.

This clonotype was observed a few times. The chain is built from TRBV5-1 and TRBJ2-1, with 12 nucleotides matching TRBD2. Unmatched junction bases numbered 7, after V lost 2 bases and J lost 7 bases. Per germline, CDR1 SGHRS and CDR2 YFSETQ. This CDR3 spans 16 amino acids. The CDR3 DNA reads as TGCGCCAGCAGCTTCGAAAACGGACTAGCGGGGAATGAGCAGTTCTTC. Residues: CASSFENGLAGNEQFF.

This clonotype has just a few counts. V is TRBV5-1 and J is TRBJ2-3; D call uncertain. Between the trimmed V and J ends, which lost 2 bases and 3 bases, there was a span of 7 bases. Germline assignment: CDR1 SGHRS and CDR2 YFSETQ. The CDR3 runs 13 residues. Here the CDR3 DNA reads TGCGCCAGCAGCTTAACGGAGACAGATACGCAGTATTTT. Translation: CASSLTETDTQYF.

The chain employs TRBV20-1 and TRBJ2-5; 14 positions match TRBD2. After removal of 6 bases from V and 0 bases from J, the junction contained 6 bases not matched to a gene. The germline gives CDR1 DFQATT, CDR2 SNEGSKA (reference sequence). The CDR3 consists of 16 residues. The CDR3 sequence is CSATGLAGVYQETQYF. The CDR3 region has the DNA TGCAGTGCCACGGGACTAGCGGGGGTGTACCAAGAGACCCAGTACTTC.